This record looks at one T cell receptor beta chain sequence and its context. This sample is drawn from a study of blood T cell repertoires in COVID-19. Across the whole study: Sites across the United States, Italy and Spain contributed samples from acute and convalescent COVID-19. In each case, the material was cDNA or gDNA derived from T cells, B-cell-depleted T cells, or PBMCs.

As processed by the authors: How many nucleated cells were present was estimated from reference gene primer amplification. The assay was immunoSEQ multiplex PCR, and TCRdb's table has in-frame clones only and misses some. V and J calls and clone size are as listed in that table; D and trimming were resolved from the DNA. The profile shows a few hundred thousand clones, about four fifths of them singletons. The receptor was isolated from a man under 40 who had recovered from COVID-19. The sequencing input was peripheral blood.

The CDR3 bases are TGCAGCGTTGGAGGGGGAATGAACTATGGCTACACCTTC. Protein sequence: CSVGGGMNYGYTF. V usage is TRBV29-1 and J usage is TRBJ1-2; maybe TRBD1 (6 bases). The CDR3 sequence is 13 residues long. V lost 4 bases and J 2 bases, leaving 11 bases between the germline ends. CDR1 is SQVTM, CDR2 ANQGSEA, per germline.